Listed below are T cell receptor beta chains from one sample, sequenced in a study of metastatic and nonmetastatic thyroid tumors. With MiXCR, TCRdb called clones anew from the PCR reads. The data show approximately 15,000 clones, 9.5% to 15% seen once. Specimen: tumor tissue. The receptors shown here come from a female donor with papillary thyroid cancer or a benign thyroid nodule (not recorded which). Some clones in this sample may be carry-over from other donors' samples. Each CDR3 is given with its conserved first and last residue. Each record gives: clone size, V gene, J gene, D gene, CDR3 DNA, CDR3 protein. A D gene is named only where the DNA matches it firmly. Not every row has a clone size; where given, it reads once, few, many or a size class.

abundance: many; v_gene: TRBV6-2/TRBV6-3; j_gene: TRBJ2-5; d_gene: TRBD1; CDR3nt: TGTGCCAGCTCCGGACAGGGGGTGGAGACCCAGTACTTC; CDR3aa: CASSGQGVETQYF
abundance: -; v_gene: TRBV20-1; j_gene: TRBJ2-5; d_gene: -; CDR3nt: TGCAGTGCTAGCAACCCAGATGAAGGGGTCCAGACCCAGTACTTC; CDR3aa: CSASNPDEGVQTQYF
abundance: many; v_gene: TRBV7-9; j_gene: TRBJ1-2; d_gene: -; CDR3nt: TGTGCCAGCACCCCCCCGGGTTCTTACTATGGCTACACCTTC; CDR3aa: CASTPPGSYYGYTF
abundance: many; v_gene: TRBV3-1; j_gene: TRBJ2-2; d_gene: -; CDR3nt: TGTGCCAGCAGCCCCGGACCGGCAAGCACGACGAACACCGGGGAGCTGTTTTTT; CDR3aa: CASSPGPASTTNTGELFF
abundance: few; v_gene: TRBV11-3; j_gene: TRBJ1-4; d_gene: -; CDR3nt: TGTGCCAGCAGCTCAACAGTTAATGAAAAACTGTTTTTT; CDR3aa: CASSSTVNEKLFF
abundance: many; v_gene: TRBV6-5; j_gene: TRBJ1-5; d_gene: -; CDR3nt: TGTGCCAGCAGTTACTCTAAGACCCTCACCCAGCCCCAGCATTTT; CDR3aa: CASSYSKTLTQPQHF
abundance: medium-sized; v_gene: TRBV11-3; j_gene: TRBJ2-1; d_gene: -; CDR3nt: TGTGCCAGCAGCCCGACAGGATCGCCTGCTGAGCAGTTCTTC; CDR3aa: CASSPTGSPAEQFF
abundance: few; v_gene: TRBV6-5; j_gene: TRBJ1-1; d_gene: -; CDR3nt: TGTGCCAGCAGTTCGTCATTGAACACTGAAGCTTTCTTT; CDR3aa: CASSSSLNTEAFF
abundance: -; v_gene: TRBV5-1; j_gene: TRBJ2-1; d_gene: TRBD2; CDR3nt: TGCGCCAGCAGCTTGGGGACTAGCGGGACCTACAATGAGCAGTTCTTC; CDR3aa: CASSLGTSGTYNEQFF
abundance: many; v_gene: TRBV5-1; j_gene: TRBJ2-7; d_gene: -; CDR3nt: TGCGCCAGCAGCTTTTCGGGTCCCTACGAGCAGTACTTC; CDR3aa: CASSFSGPYEQYF
abundance: many; v_gene: TRBV28; j_gene: TRBJ2-5; d_gene: TRBD2; CDR3nt: TGTGCCAGCAGGCTAGCGGGAGGGCTGATACAAGAGACCCAGTACTTC; CDR3aa: CASRLAGGLIQETQYF
abundance: many; v_gene: TRBV5-6; j_gene: TRBJ2-7; d_gene: -; CDR3nt: TGTGCCAGCAGCTTAATGGGACCGCCGATCTCCTACGAGCAGTACTTC; CDR3aa: CASSLMGPPISYEQYF
abundance: many; v_gene: TRBV11-2; j_gene: TRBJ2-5; d_gene: TRBD2; CDR3nt: TGTGCCAGCAGCCCCGGGACTAGCGGGAGAAGGGGTGGAGAGACCCAGTACTTC; CDR3aa: CASSPGTSGRRGGETQYF
abundance: medium-sized; v_gene: TRBV9; j_gene: TRBJ1-5; d_gene: TRBD1; CDR3nt: TGTGCCAGCAGCGTAGGACAGGGGGCGGATCAGCCCCAGCATTTT; CDR3aa: CASSVGQGADQPQHF
abundance: many; v_gene: TRBV19; j_gene: TRBJ2-1; d_gene: TRBD1; CDR3nt: TGTGCCAGTAGTATCCCGGGACAGTCCTACAATGAGCAGTTCTTC; CDR3aa: CASSIPGQSYNEQFF
abundance: medium-sized; v_gene: TRBV18; j_gene: TRBJ1-4; d_gene: -; CDR3nt: TGTGCCAGCTCCCCTGTTAGGGGGAATGAAAAACTGTTTTTT; CDR3aa: CASSPVRGNEKLFF
abundance: many; v_gene: TRBV7-8; j_gene: TRBJ2-1; d_gene: TRBD2; CDR3nt: TGTGCCAGCAGCCCCAAAGGAGGGACTAGCGGGTACAATGAGCAGTTCTTC; CDR3aa: CASSPKGGTSGYNEQFF
abundance: many; v_gene: TRBV28; j_gene: TRBJ1-4; d_gene: -; CDR3nt: TGTGCCAGCAGTACCACGTTGACAGGATTAAATGAAAAACTGTTTTTT; CDR3aa: CASSTTLTGLNEKLFF
abundance: many; v_gene: TRBV7-9; j_gene: TRBJ1-1; d_gene: -; CDR3nt: TGTGCCAGCAGCTTAGTCGGGGAATGGAGCACTGAAGCTTTCTTT; CDR3aa: CASSLVGEWSTEAFF
abundance: many; v_gene: TRBV24-1; j_gene: TRBJ2-7; d_gene: -; CDR3nt: TGTGCCACCAGTGATCCCGGCCGGAGCTCCTACGAGCAGTACTTC; CDR3aa: CATSDPGRSSYEQYF
abundance: many; v_gene: TRBV19; j_gene: TRBJ2-1; d_gene: TRBD1; CDR3nt: TGTGCCAGTAGTATCCCCTGGGGGACAGGGACCTACAATGAGCAGTTCTTC; CDR3aa: CASSIPWGTGTYNEQFF
abundance: many; v_gene: TRBV18; j_gene: TRBJ2-5; d_gene: -; CDR3nt: TGTGCCAGCTCACCATCCGTGGGCCGCCAAGAGACCCAGTACTTC; CDR3aa: CASSPSVGRQETQYF
abundance: -; v_gene: TRBV30; j_gene: TRBJ2-7; d_gene: TRBD2; CDR3nt: TGTGCCTGTCAACTAGCGGGAGGACTAGACGAGCAGTACTTC; CDR3aa: CACQLAGGLDEQYF
abundance: -; v_gene: TRBV6-1; j_gene: TRBJ2-7; d_gene: -; CDR3nt: TGTGCCAGCTGTGAAGTCGCAGGGAAGAACGAGCAGTGCTTC; CDR3aa: CASCEVAGKNEQCF
abundance: many; v_gene: TRBV18; j_gene: TRBJ1-3; d_gene: TRBD1; CDR3nt: TGTGCCAGCTCATGGCGGGACAGGGGGCCGGACACCATATATTTT; CDR3aa: CASSWRDRGPDTIYF
abundance: many; v_gene: TRBV6-1; j_gene: TRBJ2-2; d_gene: -; CDR3nt: TGTGCCAGCAGTAAGGGACTCGGCGGGGACACCGGGGAGCTGTTTTTT; CDR3aa: CASSKGLGGDTGELFF
abundance: medium-sized; v_gene: TRBV5-8; j_gene: TRBJ1-3; d_gene: TRBD1; CDR3nt: TGTGCCAGCAGTCTTGACCCGACAGGGGCGGGCGGAAACACCATATATTTT; CDR3aa: CASSLDPTGAGGNTIYF
abundance: many; v_gene: TRBV12-3/TRBV12-4; j_gene: TRBJ2-2; d_gene: -; CDR3nt: TGTGCCAGCAGTTTAGTCGGGACCGGGGAGCTGTTTTTT; CDR3aa: CASSLVGTGELFF
abundance: many; v_gene: TRBV12-3/TRBV12-4; j_gene: TRBJ2-2; d_gene: -; CDR3nt: TGTGCCAGCAGTTACCGCCTCTCGGGGAACACCGGGGAGCTGTTTTTT; CDR3aa: CASSYRLSGNTGELFF
abundance: many; v_gene: TRBV18; j_gene: TRBJ2-2; d_gene: -; CDR3nt: TGTGCCAGCTCACCAGGCCAGTACTCGACCGGGGAGCTGTTTTTT; CDR3aa: CASSPGQYSTGELFF
abundance: many; v_gene: TRBV12-3/TRBV12-4; j_gene: TRBJ1-2; d_gene: TRBD1; CDR3nt: TGTGCCAGCAGTAGACTGACCGGGACAGGGAACGGCTACACCTTC; CDR3aa: CASSRLTGTGNGYTF
abundance: many; v_gene: TRBV20-1; j_gene: TRBJ2-5; d_gene: TRBD1; CDR3nt: TGCAGTGCTAGAGGGGCACAGGGGACAGAGACCCAGTACTTC; CDR3aa: CSARGAQGTETQYF
abundance: many; v_gene: TRBV12-3/TRBV12-4; j_gene: TRBJ1-1; d_gene: TRBD1; CDR3nt: TGTGCCAGCAGCCAACGACAGGGCGGCACTGAAGCTTTCTTT; CDR3aa: CASSQRQGGTEAFF
abundance: many; v_gene: TRBV12-3/TRBV12-4; j_gene: TRBJ1-1; d_gene: -; CDR3nt: TGTGCCAGCAGCTACGCCGGGACGACCACTGAAGCTTTCTTT; CDR3aa: CASSYAGTTTEAFF
abundance: many; v_gene: TRBV20-1; j_gene: TRBJ1-5; d_gene: TRBD1; CDR3nt: TGCAGTGCTACAGGGGGTCGAGATCAGCCCCAGCATTTT; CDR3aa: CSATGGRDQPQHF
abundance: few; v_gene: TRBV27; j_gene: TRBJ2-7; d_gene: -; CDR3nt: TGTGCCAGCAGTCTCCGCAGGGACTACGAGCAGTACTTC; CDR3aa: CASSLRRDYEQYF
abundance: many; v_gene: TRBV20-1; j_gene: TRBJ1-1; d_gene: TRBD1; CDR3nt: TGCAGTGCCCTATACAGGGGCCTAAACACTGAAGCTTTCTTT; CDR3aa: CSALYRGLNTEAFF
abundance: medium-sized; v_gene: TRBV4-1; j_gene: TRBJ1-1; d_gene: -; CDR3nt: TGCGCCAGCAGCCAGCCTACAGGGCGAATTCATAGCACTGAAGCTTTCTTT; CDR3aa: CASSQPTGRIHSTEAFF
abundance: few; v_gene: TRBV3-1; j_gene: TRBJ1-2; d_gene: -; CDR3nt: TGTGCCAGCAGCCCCGGGGAAGAGGCTGGCTACACCTTC; CDR3aa: CASSPGEEAGYTF
abundance: -; v_gene: TRBV20-1; j_gene: TRBJ2-4; d_gene: -; CDR3nt: TGCAGTGCTACCCGGACGTCCAATCAGTACTTC; CDR3aa: CSATRTSNQYF
abundance: many; v_gene: TRBV12-3/TRBV12-4; j_gene: TRBJ2-3; d_gene: -; CDR3nt: TGTGCCAGCAGTTTCTTAGATACGCAGTATTTT; CDR3aa: CASSFLDTQYF
abundance: medium-sized; v_gene: TRBV20-1; j_gene: TRBJ1-6; d_gene: -; CDR3nt: TGCAGTGCCAGAGCCGGGAGAATTAATTCACCCCTCCACTTT; CDR3aa: CSARAGRINSPLHF
abundance: many; v_gene: TRBV20-1; j_gene: TRBJ2-3; d_gene: -; CDR3nt: TGCAGTGCTGGCAGGGCTAGCACAGATACGCAGTATTTT; CDR3aa: CSAGRASTDTQYF